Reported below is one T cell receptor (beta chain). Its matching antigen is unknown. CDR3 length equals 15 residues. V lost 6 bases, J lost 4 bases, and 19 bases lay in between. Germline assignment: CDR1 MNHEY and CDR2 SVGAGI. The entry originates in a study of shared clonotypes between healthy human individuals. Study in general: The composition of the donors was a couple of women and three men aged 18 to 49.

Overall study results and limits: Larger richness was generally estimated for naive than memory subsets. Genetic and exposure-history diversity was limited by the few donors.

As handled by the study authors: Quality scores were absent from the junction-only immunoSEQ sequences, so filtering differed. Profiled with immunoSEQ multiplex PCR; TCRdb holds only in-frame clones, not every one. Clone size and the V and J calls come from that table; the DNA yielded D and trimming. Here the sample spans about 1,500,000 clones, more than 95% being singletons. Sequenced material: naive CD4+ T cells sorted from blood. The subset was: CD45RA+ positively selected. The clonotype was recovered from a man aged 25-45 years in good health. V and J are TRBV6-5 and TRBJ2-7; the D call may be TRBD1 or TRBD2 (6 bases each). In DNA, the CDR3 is TGTGCCAGCAGCTTAGCGCCCGGGGGCGAGTACGAGCAGTACTTC. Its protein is CASSLAPGGEYEQYF.